This TCR beta chain was documented in a study of monozygotic twins with inflammatory bowel disease. In regard to this clonotype: Its antigen is undetermined.

The CDR3 is made up of 13 amino acids. Per germline, CDR1 WSHSY and CDR2 SAAADI. Per individual sample, eight separate reactions were used to make cDNA. TCRdb reprocessed the 5' RACE reads and stores each CDR3 protein as one record, lacking DNA. The sample totals some 130,000 distinct CDR3 sequences. Study findings and constraints: Repertoire likeness was no different across concordant and discordant twins, perhaps owing to restricted power.

The specimen was blood. This sequence was found in a human donor with ulcerative colitis or Crohn's disease, or a healthy co-twin of an affected twin (not recorded which). The chain links TRBV10-2 to TRBJ2-1; TCRdb returns TRBD1, unconfirmable since there is no DNA. The CDR3 sequence is CASRGLWGNEQFF.